Below, 25 T cell receptor beta chains from the same sample are listed, as sequenced in a study of blood T cell repertoires in COVID-19. Produced via immunoSEQ multiplex PCR; TCRdb's table is partial and in-frame only. The sample records about 62,000 clones, just over 85% being singletons. Input material: peripheral blood. The receptors shown here come from an elderly woman with acute or convalescent COVID-19.

The chain employs TRBV28 and TRBJ1-2; 7 bases agree with TRBD1. After removal of 4 bases from V and 4 bases from J, the junction contained 3 bases not matched to a gene. The germline CDR1 and CDR2 sequences are MDHEN and SYDVKM. The CDR3 sequence is 13 residues long. CDR3 amino acids: CASSSSGGYGYTF. As DNA, the CDR3 is TGTGCCAGCAGTTCATCAGGGGGCTATGGCTACACCTTC.

This chain connects TRBV7-9 to TRBJ2-1, with 8 bases identical to TRBD1. The CDR3 loop spans 15 amino acids. The ends lost 5 bases at V and 9 bases at J; junction bases unmatched: 12. Germline V gene sequence: CDR1 SEHNR, CDR2 FQNEAQ (reference sequence). The CDR3 coding sequence is TGTGCCAGCAGCCCCCACAGGGGGGCTATTAGTGAGCAGTTCTTC. This codes for CASSPHRGAISEQFF. The complete variable domain, with remaining parts taken from reference TRBV7-9 and TRBJ2-1, reads DTGVSQNPRHKITKRGQNVTFRCDPISEHNRLYWYRQTLGQGPEFLTYFQNEAQLEKSRLLSDRFSAERPKGSFSTLEIQRTEQGDSAMYLCASSPHRGAISEQFFGPGTRLTVL.

This clone was seen a single time. The chain is built from TRBV28 and TRBJ2-3; 7 bases align to TRBD2. The ends lost 6 bases at V and 2 bases at J; junction bases unmatched: 17. The CDR3 covers 18 residues. The germline V gene encodes CDR1 MDHEN and CDR2 SYDVKM. CDR3 DNA: TGTGCCAGCAGCCCAATAACTAGGACGGCGGGGGACACAGATACGCAGTATTTT. It translates to CASSPITRTAGDTDTQYF. The whole variable domain, filled in from reference TRBV28 and TRBJ2-3, reads DVKVTQSSRYLVKRTGEKVFLECVQDMDHENMFWYRQDPGLGLRLIYFSYDVKMKEKGDIPEGYSVSREKKERFSLILESASTNQTSMYLCASSPITRTAGDTDTQYFGPGTRLTVL.

The chain is built from TRBV5-4 and TRBJ1-2; D possibly corresponds to TRBD1 (6 bases). Germline V gene lookup returns CDR1 SGHNT and CDR2 YYREEE (reference sequence). CDR3 size: 16 residues. The ends were cut back, 3 bases at V and 0 bases at J, with 15 bases in the middle. The CDR3 loop is CASSSPVPGANYGYTF. In DNA form, the CDR3 reads TGTGCCAGCAGCTCCCCGGTCCCAGGGGCTAACTATGGCTACACCTTC. The full variable domain, in which reference TRBV5-4 and TRBJ1-2 provide the parts outside the CDR3, is ETGVTQSPTHLIKTRGQQVTLRCSSQSGHNTVSWYQQALGQGPQFIFQYYREEENGRGNFPPRFSGLQFPNYSSELNVNALELDDSALYLCASSSPVPGANYGYTFGSGTRLTVV.

This sequence joins TRBV23-1 and TRBJ2-4; TRBD1 matches 11 bases. TRBV23-1 is identified as an open reading frame with a role that is uncertain. The junction had 3 bases not matched to a gene; V was cut back by 4 bases and J by 1 base. CDR3 length: 16 amino acids. The DNA for the CDR3 is TGCGCCAGCAGTCTAGGACAGGGGGCGGCCAAAAACATTCAGTACTTC. It codes for CASSLGQGAAKNIQYF.

This clone was counted a single time. The chain links TRBV4-2 to TRBJ2-6; 7 positions agree with TRBD1. CDR1 LGHNA and CDR2 YNFKEQ come from the germline V gene. The CDR3 covers 16 residues. J gave up 15 bases and V 3 bases, and 17 bases lay outside the gene matches. The CDR3, as DNA: TGTGCCAGCAGCCATGGGCAGGAGGAGCGAGGGGGCAGCCTGACTTTC. It yields the protein CASSHGQEERGGSLTF.

This rearrangement joins TRBV2 to TRBJ1-5, with 11 nucleotides matching TRBD1. V was pared by 4 bases and J by 7 bases, with 0 bases of the junction left unmatched. Per the germline V gene, CDR1 is SNHLY and CDR2 is FYNNEI. This CDR3 spans 13 amino acids. The CDR3 coding sequence is TGTGCCAGCAGTGGGGACAGGGGGCAGCCCCAGCATTTT. It encodes CASSGDRGQPQHF.

This clone was counted once. The J gene is TRBJ1-2, the V gene TRBV18; 9 bases align to TRBD1. V lost 1 base to trimming and J lost 5 bases; unmatched junction nucleotides: 8. Germline V gene data show CDR1 as KGHSH and CDR2 as LQKENI. CDR3 size: 16 residues. The CDR3 region has the DNA TGTGCCAGCTCACCACAGACCGGGACAGGGATTTATGGCTACACCTTC. Residues: CASSPQTGTGIYGYTF.

This clone was detected only a few times. The sample contains more than one DNA sequence encoding this CDR3. J is TRBJ2-1 and V is TRBV12-3 or TRBV12-4; D is unclear. V was trimmed by 3 bases and J by 9 bases, leaving 6 bases between them. The CDR3 loop spans 11 amino acids. CDR3 sequence reads: CASSFGGEQFF. In DNA form, the CDR3 reads TGTGCCAGCAGTTTCGGTGGTGAGCAGTTCTTC.

This rearrangement joins TRBV5-4 to TRBJ2-2, with D unclear. From germline, CDR1 is SGHNT and CDR2 YYREEE (reference sequence). With 4 bases removed from V and 2 bases from J, the gap between germline ends came to 15 bases. The CDR3 totals 16 residues. The CDR3 DNA sequence: TGTGCCAGCAGCCGGAGACTCGAACTTAACACCGGGGAGCTGTTTTTT. Its translation is CASSRRLELNTGELFF. The full variable domain, completed using reference TRBV5-4 and TRBJ2-2, is ETGVTQSPTHLIKTRGQQVTLRCSSQSGHNTVSWYQQALGQGPQFIFQYYREEENGRGNFPPRFSGLQFPNYSSELNVNALELDDSALYLCASSRRLELNTGELFFGEGSRLTVL.

This chain links TRBV5-1 with TRBJ2-5; TRBD1 agrees at 7 bases. Germline CDR1 and CDR2: SGHRS and YFSETQ. V shed 5 bases and J 3 bases; nucleotides not matched to a gene: 16. This CDR3 comprises 17 residues. This CDR3 is CASRTLFLRQGKETQYF. DNA for the CDR3: TGCGCCAGCAGAACGTTATTTCTAAGACAGGGTAAAGAGACCCAGTACTTC.

This clone was detected once. This chain links TRBV6-5 with TRBJ2-7, with D perhaps TRBD1 (6 bases). Trimming pared 3 bases from V and 6 bases from J, leaving 15 bases between. Germline CDR1 MNHEY, CDR2 SVGAGI. The length of the CDR3 is 14 residues. CDR3 protein: CASSYTGLNGEQYF. The DNA for the CDR3 is TGTGCCAGCAGTTATACAGGGCTTAATGGCGAGCAGTACTTC.

V is TRBV9 and J is TRBJ1-3, with D unclear. The CDR3 has 15 residues. Trimming pared 4 bases from V and 4 bases from J, leaving 15 bases between. The germline V gene has CDR1 SGDLS and CDR2 YYNGEE. The CDR3 DNA reads TGTGCCAGCAGCCCAGAACCGACTCGGGGAAACACCATATATTTT. Encoded protein: CASSPEPTRGNTIYF.

This rearrangement joins TRBV7-9 to TRBJ2-1; TRBD2 agrees at 11 bases. Per germline, CDR1 SEHNR and CDR2 FQNEAQ (reference sequence). With V trimmed by 4 bases and J by 7 bases, 3 bases remained unmatched. This CDR3 is built from 14 residues. The CDR3 spells CASSSGLAVNEQFF. Written as DNA, the CDR3 is TGTGCCAGCAGCTCGGGACTAGCGGTAAATGAGCAGTTCTTC.

J is TRBJ1-4 and V is TRBV28; tentatively, D is TRBD1 (6 bases). CDR1 and CDR2 from the germline V gene are MDHEN and SYDVKM. V was shortened by 1 base and J by 1 base, with 16 bases between the two germline ends. The CDR3 contains 18 residues. CDR3 sequence (DNA): TGTGCCAGCAGTTTATCCAGGGGCAGGGTAGGAACTAATGAAAAACTGTTTTTT. Its protein is CASSLSRGRVGTNEKLFF.

The rearrangement uses TRBV12-5 and TRBJ2-2; 10 bases map to TRBD2. V dropped 4 bases and J dropped 2; count of bases not matched to a gene: 4. The CDR3 runs to 16 residues. The germline V gene has CDR1 LGHNT and CDR2 FRNRAP. CDR3 loop: CASGSLAGDNTGELFF. CDR3 sequence (DNA): TGTGCTAGTGGTTCTCTAGCGGGGGATAACACCGGGGAGCTGTTTTTT.

J is TRBJ1-5 and V is TRBV24-1; TRBD1 matches 9 bases. The germline gives CDR1 KGHDR, CDR2 SFDVKD. The CDR3 is 13 residues long. The V and J ends lost 10 bases and 4 bases, in that order; junction bases with no gene match: 4. DNA of the CDR3: TGTGCCACGAAGACAGGGGGGAATCAGCCCCAGCATTTT. Amino acid sequence: CATKTGGNQPQHF.

The genes are TRBV6-6 and TRBJ1-1; D remains unclear. The ends were cut back, 6 bases at V and 11 bases at J, with 16 bases in the middle. The CDR3 covers 12 residues. Germline loops: CDR1 MNHNY, CDR2 SVGAGI (reference sequence). CDR3 sequence: CASSFDRQVAFF. For the CDR3, the DNA is TGTGCCAGCAGCTTCGACCGGCAGGTCGCTTTCTTT.

The gene calls are TRBV7-2 and TRBJ2-4, with 7 positions matching TRBD1. Germline CDR1 and CDR2: SGHTA and FQGNSA. This CDR3 has 15 amino acids. With V trimmed by 5 bases and J by 6 bases, 10 bases remained unmatched. The CDR3 spells CASSPNRGSGNIQYF. The CDR3 DNA is TGTGCCAGCAGCCCCAACAGGGGTTCAGGAAACATTCAGTACTTC.

The chain combines TRBV2 with TRBJ2-2; TRBD1 agrees at 8 bases. The CDR3 is 16 residues long. V lost 6 bases and J lost 1; bases outside the gene matches: 7. Per the germline V gene, CDR1 is SNHLY and CDR2 is FYNNEI. CDR3 in amino acids: CASRNDRGRNTGELFF. CDR3 DNA sequence: TGTGCCAGCAGGAACGACAGGGGTCGGAACACCGGGGAGCTGTTTTTT.

The chain links TRBV11-2 to TRBJ2-1, with 13 bases fitting TRBD2. The CDR3 covers 16 residues. V lost 5 bases, J lost 8 bases, and 9 bases stayed unmatched. CDR1 is SGHAT, CDR2 FQNNGV, per germline. The CDR3 bases are TGTGCCAGCAGCGTATGGACTAGCGGGAGTAACGATGAGCAGTTCTTC. Its protein product is CASSVWTSGSNDEQFF.

In this sample, this clone turned up a few times. For the CDR3, the DNA is TGTGCCAGTAGTGCCGACGACAGGGACGTCTCTGGGGCCAACGTCCTGACTTTC. Its protein product is CASSADDRDVSGANVLTF. This sequence joins TRBV19 and TRBJ2-6; 7 positions agree with TRBD1. Germline V lookup: CDR1 LNHDA, CDR2 SQIVND (reference sequence). The CDR3 contains 18 residues. Trimming removed 5 bases from V and 0 bases from J; junction bases left unmatched: 10. Complete variable domain (other parts from reference TRBV19 and TRBJ2-6): DGGITQSPKYLFRKEGQNVTLSCEQNLNHDAMYWYRQDPGQGLRLIYYSQIVNDFQKGDIAEGYSVSREKKESFPLTVTSAQKNPTAFYLCASSADDRDVSGANVLTFGAGSRLTVL.

The chain couples TRBV5-1 to TRBJ2-7; D is uncertain. V lost 0 bases to trimming and J lost 0 bases, with 7 bases between them. This CDR3 is built from 14 residues. Germline assignment: CDR1 SGHRS and CDR2 YFSETQ. The CDR3: CASSLVSLSYEQYF. DNA of the CDR3: TGCGCCAGCAGCTTGGTATCTCTCTCCTACGAGCAGTACTTC.

The CDR3 DNA follows: TGTGCCAGCAGCTTGGAGCGTGGAGATGAAAAACTGTTTTTT. It translates to CASSLERGDEKLFF. The rearrangement joins TRBV5-6 to TRBJ1-4; D is unresolved. Germline V gene lookup returns CDR1 SGHDT and CDR2 YYEEEE. Trimming stripped 0 bases from V and 6 bases from J, with 9 bases between. The CDR3 consists of 14 residues.

The J gene is TRBJ1-2, the V gene TRBV5-1; possible D gene TRBD1, 6 bases. The CDR3 covers 15 residues. CDR1 SGHRS and CDR2 YFSETQ come from the germline V gene. The V and J ends lost 2 bases and 4 bases respectively, with 15 bases between them. The CDR3 sequence: CASSLTVQGGYGYTF. The DNA for the CDR3 is TGCGCCAGCAGCTTAACCGTACAGGGCGGCTATGGCTACACCTTC.